One T cell receptor (beta chain) is described in this entry. Its antigen is unidentified. TCRdb re-derived calls from the reads in MiXCR, one entry per CDR3 protein. Of 650,000 to 900,000 distinct CDR3 sequences listed, almost 30% are singletons. The data are from a study of T cell repertoires in cytomegalovirus infection. Across the whole study: Through public TCR beta signatures, both CMV infection and matching HLA type were indicated.

The V gene's germline CDR1 is SGHTA and CDR2 FQGNSA. CDR3 size: 15 residues. V gave up 3 bases and J gave up 1 base; unmatched junction bases: 4. This TCR derives from a human donor in good health (CMV status not recorded). Some clones in this sample may be carry-over from other donors' samples. The specimen comprised cultured CD8+ T cells from PBMCs, sampled from culture after CMV antigen stimulation. The chain is built from TRBV7-2 and TRBJ2-7, with 9 bases matching TRBD1. CDR3 residues: CASSFGTGRSYEQYF. For the CDR3, the DNA is TGTGCCAGCAGCTTTGGGACAGGGAGGTCCTACGAGCAGTACTTC.